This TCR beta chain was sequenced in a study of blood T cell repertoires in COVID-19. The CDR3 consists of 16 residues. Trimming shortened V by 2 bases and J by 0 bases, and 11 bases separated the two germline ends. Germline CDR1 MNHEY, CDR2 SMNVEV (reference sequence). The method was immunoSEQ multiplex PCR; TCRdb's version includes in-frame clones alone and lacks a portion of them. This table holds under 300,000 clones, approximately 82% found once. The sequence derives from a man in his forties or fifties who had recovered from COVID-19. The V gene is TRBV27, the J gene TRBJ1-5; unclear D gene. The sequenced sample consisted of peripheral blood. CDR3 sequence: CASSLVAAYSNQPQHF. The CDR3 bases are TGTGCCAGCAGTTTAGTGGCGGCTTATAGCAATCAGCCCCAGCATTTT.